This TCR beta chain was observed in a study of CD4+ T cells in melanoma. Using immunoSEQ multiplex PCR, the repertoire was profiled, and TCRdb retains in-frame clones only, with some absent. The sample lists around 100,000 clones; 92% were seen once. The sequenced material came from peripheral blood. The receptor comes from a human donor with melanoma.

CDR3 bases: TGTGCCAGCAGTTACCGAAAGGGTGTTCAGTACTTC. Protein sequence: CASSYRKGVQYF. The J gene is TRBJ2-4, the V gene TRBV6-5; D unclear. This CDR3 is 12 amino acids long. CDR1 is MNHEY and CDR2 is SVGAGI in the germline V gene. With 2 bases removed from V and 11 bases from J, the gap between germline ends came to 10 bases.